The clone carrying this TCR beta chain was seen a handful of times. The sample is drawn from a study of T-cell reconstitution after alpha-beta-depleted transplantation in children. Researchers prepared the TCRbeta library using unique molecular identifiers, the study reports. TCRdb independently ran MiXCR on the PCR reads; one entry per CDR3 protein. This sample has around 400,000 distinct CDR3 sequences, with approximately 20% found just once. The J segment lost 7 bases and the V segment lost 2 bases, leaving 7 bases of the junction unmatched. CDR1 is SGHRS and CDR2 is YFSETQ in the germline V gene. The CDR3 consists of 14 residues.

This material consisted of PBMCs from the stem cell graft donor, taken from the stem cell graft. The chain couples TRBV5-1 to TRBJ2-7, with 9 bases lining up with TRBD1. The sequence derives from a human donor who donated a stem cell graft to a child with acute myeloid leukemia. CDR3 amino acids: CASSLSQGAWEQYF. DNA for the CDR3: TGCGCCAGCAGCTTATCACAGGGGGCATGGGAGCAGTACTTC.